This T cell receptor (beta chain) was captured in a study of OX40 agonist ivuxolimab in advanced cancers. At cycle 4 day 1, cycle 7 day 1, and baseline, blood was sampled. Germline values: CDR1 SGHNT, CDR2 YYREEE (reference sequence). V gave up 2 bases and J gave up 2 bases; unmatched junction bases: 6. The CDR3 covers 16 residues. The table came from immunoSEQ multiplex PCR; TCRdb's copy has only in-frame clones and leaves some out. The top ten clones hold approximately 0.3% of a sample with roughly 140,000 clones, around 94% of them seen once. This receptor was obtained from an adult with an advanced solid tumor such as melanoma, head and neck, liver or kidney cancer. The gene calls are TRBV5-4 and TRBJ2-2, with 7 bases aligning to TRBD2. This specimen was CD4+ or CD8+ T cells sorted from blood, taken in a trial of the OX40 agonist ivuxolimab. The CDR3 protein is CASSFRRGGNTGELFF. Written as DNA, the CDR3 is TGTGCCAGCAGCTTTCGTCGCGGGGGTAACACCGGGGAGCTGTTTTTT.